Presented here are 21 T cell receptor beta chains from one specimen sequenced in a study of T-cell memory formation after mild COVID-19. TCRdb analysed the 5' RACE reads with MiXCR anew, one entry per CDR3 protein. The sample contains roughly 610,000 distinct CDR3 sequences, around 15% of which appear only once. The sequenced material came from PBMCs or a T cell subset sorted from them (not recorded which). Every receptor here comes from an adult woman who had mild COVID-19 (a few samples of this study predate the infection). Cell type and time point are not known.

This clonotype was recorded once. The J gene is TRBJ1-2, the V gene TRBV4-1; no reliable D call. Trimming removed 4 bases at V and 4 bases at J, with 13 bases between. Germline lookup yields CDR1 MGHRA and CDR2 YSYEKL. The CDR3 length is 14 residues. The CDR3 region is CASSLDGDSYGYTF. CDR3 nucleotide sequence: TGCGCCAGCAGCCTGGACGGCGATTCCTATGGCTACACCTTC.

There are a few counts of this clonotype. The genes are TRBV15 and TRBJ1-1, with D unresolved. Germline lookup yields CDR1 LNHNV and CDR2 YYDKDF (reference sequence). The germline V and J ends were trimmed by 5 bases and 4 bases, with 17 bases remaining between them. The CDR3 is 15 amino acids. The CDR3 here is CATSLDLGVGTEAFF. DNA for the CDR3: TGTGCCACCAGCCTAGACTTAGGAGTGGGCACTGAAGCTTTCTTT.

This CDR3 reads CASKSALMAKGYTF. The CDR3 DNA reads as TGTGCCAGCAAATCGGCTCTGATGGCAAAAGGCTACACCTTC. The chain combines TRBV5-6 with TRBJ1-2, with D unclear. The CDR3 has 14 amino acids. The V and J ends lost 6 bases and 8 bases respectively, with 20 bases between them. Germline loops: CDR1 SGHDT, CDR2 YYEEEE. The variable domain in full, with the rest retrieved from reference TRBV5-6 and TRBJ1-2, is DAGVTQSPTHLIKTRGQQVTLRCSPKSGHDTVSWYQQALGQGPQFIFQYYEEEERQRGNFPDRFSGHQFPNYSSELNVNALLLGDSALYLCASKSALMAKGYTFGSGTRLTVV.

The chain employs TRBV7-6 and TRBJ2-1, with 9 bases lining up with TRBD1. Germline V gene sequence: CDR1 SGHVS, CDR2 FNYEAQ. The CDR3 consists of 16 residues. V gave up 1 base and J gave up 7 bases; unmatched junction bases: 8. The CDR3 reads CASSLETGTGRNEQFF. The CDR3 nucleotides read TGTGCCAGCAGCTTAGAGACCGGGACAGGGAGGAATGAGCAGTTCTTC. Filled out from reference TRBV7-6 and TRBJ2-1, the complete variable domain reads GAGVSQSPRYKVTKRGQDVALRCDPISGHVSLYWYRQALGQGPEFLTYFNYEAQQDKSGLPNDRFSAERPEGSISTLTIQRTEQRDSAMYRCASSLETGTGRNEQFFGPGTRLTVL.

The chain has TRBV7-8 and TRBJ1-2, with 11 bases matching TRBD1. CDR3 length: 15 amino acids. In germline, CDR1 is SGHVS, CDR2 FQNEAQ. Trimming took 4 bases from V and 2 from J; bases not matched to a gene: 3. The CDR3 protein is CASSWTGGGNYGYTF. The DNA for the CDR3 is TGTGCCAGCAGCTGGACAGGGGGCGGGAACTATGGCTACACCTTC.

This chain links TRBV27 with TRBJ2-1, with D uncertain. Trimming shortened V by 3 bases and J by 5 bases, and 11 bases separated the two germline ends. The CDR3 totals 14 residues. The germline CDR1 and CDR2 sequences are MNHEY and SMNVEV (reference sequence). The CDR3 DNA sequence: TGTGCCAGCAGTTTGTACCCAATCCACAATGAGCAGTTCTTC. Protein: CASSLYPIHNEQFF.

This clonotype was seen a handful of times. The genes are TRBV7-9 and TRBJ1-6, with D unclear. V lost 1 base to trimming and J lost 6 bases, with 10 bases between them. This CDR3 region has 15 residues. Looked up from germline, CDR1 is SEHNR and CDR2 is FQNEAQ (reference sequence). In DNA, the CDR3 is TGTGCCAGCAGCTTAGACAGTCTTATTAATTCACCCCTCCACTTT. Its translation is CASSLDSLINSPLHF.

This clonotype was seen many times. The gene calls are TRBV2 and TRBJ2-7; unclear D gene. Germline V gives CDR1 SNHLY, CDR2 FYNNEI. This CDR3 is built from 14 residues. V shed 3 bases and J shed 7 bases, with 16 bases lying between them. CDR3 bases: TGTGCCAGCAGTGAGCCGACTGCCCCTACGGAGCAGTACTTC. It codes for CASSEPTAPTEQYF.

This clonotype was observed a few times. The chain employs TRBV30 and TRBJ2-5; D could derive from TRBD1 or TRBD2 (6 bases each). V dropped 0 bases and J dropped 5 bases, with 10 bases sitting between them. This CDR3 has 13 amino acids. Germline CDR1 reads GTSNPN; CDR2 reads SVGIG (reference sequence). The CDR3 DNA is TGTGCCTGGAGTGTAAAAGGGGGGGAGACCCAGTACTTC. Protein product: CAWSVKGGETQYF.

The chain has TRBV30 and TRBJ1-1, with a possible D match to TRBD1 (5 bases). The germline V and J ends were trimmed by 4 bases and 11 bases, with 17 bases remaining between them. CDR1 GTSNPN and CDR2 SVGIG come from the germline V gene (reference sequence). This CDR3 has 12 residues. The CDR3 is CAWTEGAPEAFF. CDR3 DNA: TGTGCCTGGACCGAAGGGGCTCCCGAGGCTTTCTTT.

The rearrangement links TRBV5-1 to TRBJ2-3; D remains ambiguous. The germline V and J ends were trimmed by 4 bases and 0 bases, with 9 bases remaining between them. Germline loops: CDR1 SGHRS, CDR2 YFSETQ. The CDR3 totals 14 residues. CDR3 in DNA: TGCGCCAGCAGCGACGACGGGAGCACAGATACGCAGTATTTT. Protein product: CASSDDGSTDTQYF.

The chain has TRBV3-1 and TRBJ2-1; the match to TRBD2 covers 12 bases. The germline V gene encodes CDR1 LGHDT and CDR2 YNNKEL (reference sequence). The CDR3 is 15 amino acids. V shed 4 bases, J shed 7 bases, and the junction held 5 bases outside the gene matches. In DNA form, the CDR3 reads TGTGCCAGCAGCCGGCTAGCGGGAGGGCCAAATGAGCAGTTCTTC. This sequence encodes CASSRLAGGPNEQFF.

This clonotype was seen repeatedly, ten times or more. This rearrangement joins TRBV12-3 or TRBV12-4 to TRBJ2-7; 8 bases fit TRBD1. This CDR3 region has 13 residues. Trimming at V came to 5 bases and at J to 5 bases, leaving 5 bases not matched to a gene. Here the CDR3 DNA reads TGTGCCAGCAGTCCGGGACAGGTCAACGAGCAGTACTTC. Translating it yields CASSPGQVNEQYF.

The CDR3 reads CASSADLLAGVTGELFF. CDR3 bases: TGTGCCAGCAGCGCCGACTTACTAGCGGGAGTAACCGGGGAGCTGTTTTTT. The V gene is TRBV7-9, the J gene TRBJ2-2; 11 bases line up with TRBD2. With 5 bases clipped from V and 5 bases from J, the junction kept 10 bases outside the gene matches. This CDR3 region has 17 residues. The germline CDR1 and CDR2 sequences are SEHNR and FQNEAQ (reference sequence). The variable domain in full, completed from reference TRBV7-9 and TRBJ2-2, reads DTGVSQNPRHKITKRGQNVTFRCDPISEHNRLYWYRQTLGQGPEFLTYFQNEAQLEKSRLLSDRFSAERPKGSFSTLEIQRTEQGDSAMYLCASSADLLAGVTGELFFGEGSRLTVL.

The table lists this clonotype with a few counts. This chain uses TRBV12-3 or TRBV12-4 with TRBJ2-1; no clear D gene. The CDR3 has 12 amino acids. V lost 6 bases, J lost 9 bases, and 12 bases lay in between. DNA for the CDR3: TGTGCCAGCAGCGCTATATCCGGTGAGCAGTTCTTC. This translates into CASSAISGEQFF.

V is TRBV7-9 and J is TRBJ1-4, with D unresolved. Germline values: CDR1 SEHNR, CDR2 FQNEAQ (reference sequence). The CDR3 has 18 residues. V lost 1 base and J 2 bases, leaving 17 bases between the germline ends. For the CDR3, the DNA is TGTGCCAGCAGCTTAGTCCGGGCGGTTAAGATCACTAATGAAAAACTGTTTTTT. Its translation is CASSLVRAVKITNEKLFF.

This clonotype was counted only a few times. The chain employs TRBV6-5 and TRBJ2-3; perhaps TRBD2 as D (5 bases). V was clipped by 2 bases and J by 6 bases, with 18 bases between them. CDR1 and CDR2 from the germline V gene are MNHEY and SVGAGI. The CDR3 extends over 16 amino acids. This CDR3 is CASSYLQRTWRDTQYF. The CDR3 DNA follows: TGTGCCAGCAGTTACCTTCAGCGGACGTGGCGGGATACGCAGTATTTT.

The chain combines TRBV20-1 with TRBJ2-3; TRBD2 matches at 10 bases. This CDR3 contains 15 residues. V lost 6 bases to trimming and J lost 5 bases; unmatched junction nucleotides: 11. The germline CDR1 and CDR2 sequences are DFQATT and SNEGSKA (reference sequence). The CDR3: CSAPLGLAFRDTQYF. For the CDR3, the DNA is TGCAGTGCCCCCCTGGGACTAGCGTTTAGAGATACGCAGTATTTT.

This sequence joins TRBV7-8 and TRBJ2-6; D remains unclear. The CDR3 has 17 residues. The V end lost 4 bases, the J end lost 0 bases, and 13 bases lay between the germline ends. Germline V gene lookup returns CDR1 SGHVS and CDR2 FQNEAQ. As DNA, the CDR3 is TGTGCCAGCAGCTCCTCTCCATGGTCCTCTGGGGCCAACGTCCTGACTTTC. Protein: CASSSSPWSSGANVLTF.

This clonotype occurred a few times. The chain uses TRBV5-5 and TRBJ2-1; no reliable D call. Per the germline V gene, CDR1 is SGHKS and CDR2 is YYEKEE (reference sequence). Trimming removed 0 bases from V and 5 bases from J, with 6 bases in between. This CDR3 spans 13 amino acids. CDR3 sequence: CASSLGWDNEQFF. The CDR3 region has the DNA TGTGCCAGCAGCTTGGGTTGGGACAATGAGCAGTTCTTC.

The rearrangement links TRBV5-1 to TRBJ1-1, with 9 bases aligning to TRBD1. Germline trimming cut 4 bases from V and 0 bases from J; bases unmatched to any gene: 7. The CDR3 sequence is 16 residues long. The germline gives CDR1 SGHRS, CDR2 YFSETQ. Here the CDR3 DNA reads TGCGCCAGCAGCCCCAGGACAGGGGCCATGAACACTGAAGCTTTCTTT. Its translation: CASSPRTGAMNTEAFF.